A single sample is the source of the 23 T cell receptor beta chains below, sequenced in a study of cytotoxic CD8 clonotypes in ibrutinib-treated CLL. Repertoires were generated with immunoSEQ multiplex PCR, while TCRdb's copy carries only in-frame clones and drops some. The profile shows over 200,000 clones, more than 75% of them singletons. Sequencing used PBMCs, obtained after 12 months of ibrutinib treatment. The receptors were gathered from a human donor with chronic lymphocytic leukemia.

This chain connects TRBV19 to TRBJ2-5; weak D call: TRBD2 (6 bases). This CDR3 has 16 amino acids. Germline V gene data show CDR1 as LNHDA and CDR2 as SQIVND (reference sequence). The germline V and J ends were trimmed by 0 bases and 1 base, with 12 bases remaining between them. Here the CDR3 reads CASSIDPTSIQETQYF. As DNA, the CDR3 is TGTGCCAGTAGTATAGACCCCACTAGCATCCAAGAGACCCAGTACTTC.

On this clone itself: With only one base between it and a far larger clone, this is likely a read error. The V and J genes are TRBV1 and TRBJ1-5; the D call TRBD1 from the table was never checked on the DNA. TRBV1 has pseudogene status. The CDR3 contains 17 residues. The chain's CDR3 is CTSSQDPGQGNQQPQHF. The CDR3 region has the DNA TGCACCAGCAGCCAAGATCCGGGACAGGGCAATCAACAGCCCCAGCATTTT.

This rearrangement joins TRBV6-5 to TRBJ1-3; TRBD1 agrees at 7 bases. Losses at the gene ends were 0 bases for V and 0 bases for J; bases not matched to a gene: 2. The CDR3 consists of 16 residues. The germline V gene encodes CDR1 MNHEY and CDR2 SVGAGI. This CDR3 reads CASSYSTGNSGNTIYF. CDR3 bases: TGTGCCAGCAGTTACTCGACAGGGAACTCTGGAAACACCATATATTTT.

V gene TRBV18 combines with J gene TRBJ2-5, with D maybe TRBD2 (6 bases). V lost 1 base and J 5 bases, leaving 11 bases between the germline ends. The CDR3 has 14 residues. Germline-derived CDR1 and CDR2 are KGHSH and LQKENI. The CDR3 DNA follows: TGTGCCAGCTCACCACGGAGGGGCCACGAGACCCAGTACTTC. Amino acids: CASSPRRGHETQYF.

The chain uses TRBV9 and TRBJ2-7; a weak D match, TRBD2 (6 bases). The CDR3 contains 15 residues. Per germline, CDR1 SGDLS and CDR2 YYNGEE. V was trimmed by 0 bases and J by 1 base, leaving 11 bases between them. In DNA, the CDR3 is TGTGCCAGCAGCGTAGAGGACGGGAGATCCTACGAGCAGTACTTC. Amino acids: CASSVEDGRSYEQYF.

V is TRBV27 and J is TRBJ2-5, with 8 bases fitting TRBD1. V shed 8 bases and J 2 bases; nucleotides not matched to a gene: 13. The CDR3 is made up of 16 amino acids. From germline, CDR1 is MNHEY and CDR2 SMNVEV (reference sequence). CDR3 coding DNA: TGTGCCAGCCGCTACTACCACAGGGGGAGGCAAGAGACCCAGTACTTC. It codes for CASRYYHRGRQETQYF.

J is TRBJ1-1 and V is TRBV6-4; TRBD1 might be the D (5 bases). The CDR3 totals 15 residues. Per germline, CDR1 MRHNA and CDR2 SNTAGT. V was shortened by 3 bases and J by 4 bases, with 15 bases between the two germline ends. The CDR3 reads CASSDPGRDGTEAFF. The CDR3 region has the DNA TGTGCCAGCAGTGATCCCGGACGGGACGGCACTGAAGCTTTCTTT.

V is TRBV2 and J is TRBJ1-2, with D tentatively TRBD1 (6 bases). The CDR3 extends over 13 amino acids. Trimming stripped 4 bases from V and 4 bases from J, with 10 bases between. Germline CDR1 is SNHLY and CDR2 is FYNNEI. CDR3 bases: TGTGCCAGCAGTGGCCCGGACAGCTATGGCTACACCTTC. Its translation is CASSGPDSYGYTF.

This chain connects TRBV9 to TRBJ2-3; D gene ambiguous. V was trimmed by 0 bases and J by 2 bases, leaving 16 bases between them. The CDR3 spans 17 residues. Per germline, CDR1 SGDLS and CDR2 YYNGEE. CDR3 nucleotide sequence: TGTGCCAGCAGCGTAGCCGTCTGGGATCACCCCACAGATACGCAGTATTTT. It is translated as CASSVAVWDHPTDTQYF.

This clone appeared a few times. This chain connects TRBV27 to TRBJ1-5; TRBD1 matches at 8 bases. The CDR3 runs to 14 residues. Germline loops: CDR1 MNHEY, CDR2 SMNVEV (reference sequence). Losses at the gene ends were 5 bases for V and 6 bases for J; bases not matched to a gene: 6. In nucleotides, the CDR3 is TGTGCCAGCAGTATACAGGGGGGTTTTCAGCCCCAGCATTTT. Encoded protein: CASSIQGGFQPQHF.

The chain uses TRBV10-3 and TRBJ2-3; D is perhaps TRBD2 (6 bases). The CDR3 runs to 15 residues. CDR1 and CDR2 (germline): ENHRY, SYGVKD. The V and J ends lost 2 bases and 4 bases respectively, with 13 bases between them. The CDR3 coding sequence is TGTGCCATCAGTGAGCGGGAGAGTATCCCAGATACGCAGTATTTT. Translation gives CAISERESIPDTQYF.

The chain employs TRBV5-4 and TRBJ1-1; D remains unclear. This CDR3 has 12 residues. V lost 1 base to trimming and J lost 3 bases, with 4 bases between them. The V gene's germline CDR1 is SGHNT and CDR2 YYREEE (reference sequence). CDR3 region: CASSLTDTEAFF. Written as DNA, the CDR3 is TGTGCCAGCAGCTTGACGGACACTGAAGCTTTCTTT.

The V and J genes are TRBV5-6 and TRBJ2-7; 7 positions agree with TRBD1. V was pared by 4 bases and J by 3 bases, with 7 bases of the junction left unmatched. The CDR3 contains 14 residues. Germline V gives CDR1 SGHDT, CDR2 YYEEEE. The DNA of the CDR3 is TGTGCCAGCAGCAGGGGGCTCTCCGACTACGAGCAGTACTTC. Protein: CASSRGLSDYEQYF.

The chain couples TRBV28 to TRBJ2-7; 9 nucleotides align to TRBD2. Germline V gene sequence: CDR1 MDHEN, CDR2 SYDVKM. Germline trimming cut 6 bases from V and 3 bases from J; bases unmatched to any gene: 6. The CDR3 length is 14 residues. The CDR3 here is CASRVAGEIYEQYF. In DNA form, the CDR3 reads TGTGCCAGCAGGGTAGCGGGAGAGATCTACGAGCAGTACTTC.

V is TRBV25-1 and J is TRBJ2-3, with TRBD1 as a possible D gene (5 bases). The CDR3 is made up of 17 amino acids. V shed 5 bases and J shed 3 bases, with 21 bases lying between them. Germline CDR1 is MGHDK and CDR2 is SYGVNS. The CDR3 coding sequence is TGTGCCAGCAGTTTTGGGGCCGTTCCTAGGGGAACAGATACGCAGTATTTT. Its protein product is CASSFGAVPRGTDTQYF. The full variable domain, in which reference TRBV25-1 and TRBJ2-3 provide the parts outside the CDR3, is EADIYQTPRYLVIGTGKKITLECSQTMGHDKMYWYQQDPGMELHLIHYSYGVNSTEKGDLSSESTVSRIRTEHFPLTLESARPSHTSQYLCASSFGAVPRGTDTQYFGPGTRLTVL.

This clone was seen more than once but under ten times. The chain joins TRBV5-1 to TRBJ2-1; 11 nucleotides match TRBD1. Germline V lookup: CDR1 SGHRS, CDR2 YFSETQ. The CDR3 length is 15 residues. With V trimmed by 1 base and J by 10 bases, 7 bases remained unmatched. In DNA form, the CDR3 reads TGCGCCAGCAGCTTGTTAGGACAGGGGGCTGGGGAGCAGTTCTTC. Its translation is CASSLLGQGAGEQFF.

This clone was counted between two and nine times. The chain has TRBV9 and TRBJ1-2; D gene ambiguous. This CDR3 has 17 amino acids. The germline gives CDR1 SGDLS, CDR2 YYNGEE. V lost 0 bases and J 4 bases, leaving 19 bases between the germline ends. CDR3 amino acids: CASSVATEVTGSYGYTF. DNA of the CDR3: TGTGCCAGCAGCGTAGCTACGGAGGTGACGGGGAGCTATGGCTACACCTTC.

The chain carries TRBV6-6 and TRBJ2-4; no clear D gene. V was pared by 8 bases and J by 7 bases, with 6 bases between. Germline V gene data show CDR1 as MNHNY and CDR2 as SVGAGI (reference sequence). The CDR3 sequence is 10 residues long. CDR3 in DNA: TGTGCCAGCGGAATTAACATTCAGTACTTC. Amino acids: CASGINIQYF.

The rearrangement uses TRBV5-1 and TRBJ2-3; TRBD2 might be the D (5 bases). Trimming left V 0 bases short and J 0 bases short, with 11 bases between. The CDR3 runs 16 residues. Germline loops: CDR1 SGHRS, CDR2 YFSETQ. CDR3 DNA sequence: TGCGCCAGCAGCTTGGAAGGAGGAACTAGCACAGATACGCAGTATTTT. Translated, it gives CASSLEGGTSTDTQYF.

This chain connects TRBV28 to TRBJ2-7, with 13 bases fitting TRBD2. The CDR3 runs 16 residues. The ends lost 3 bases at V and 7 bases at J; junction bases unmatched: 9. Germline CDR1 is MDHEN and CDR2 is SYDVKM. The CDR3 loop reads CASSFYPTSGRVEQYF. In nucleotides, the CDR3 is TGTGCCAGCAGTTTTTATCCCACTAGCGGGAGGGTTGAGCAGTACTTC.

The V gene is TRBV30, the J gene TRBJ1-2, with D perhaps TRBD1 (5 bases). The germline gives CDR1 GTSNPN, CDR2 SVGIG (reference sequence). Trimming took off 0 bases at V and 4 bases at J, with 15 bases between the two ends. CDR3 length equals 15 residues. CDR3 sequence (DNA): TGTGCCTGGAGTGTAACCCAAACGGGGCCCTATGGCTACACCTTC. Protein product: CAWSVTQTGPYGYTF.

The chain couples TRBV2 to TRBJ2-2, with a possible D match to TRBD1 (5 bases). The V and J ends lost 6 bases and 3 bases respectively, with 8 bases between them. Germline-derived CDR1 and CDR2 are SNHLY and FYNNEI. The CDR3 covers 13 residues. The CDR3 sequence is CASRGPDTGELFF. The CDR3 bases are TGTGCCAGCAGGGGGCCCGACACCGGGGAGCTGTTTTTT.

This clone turned up a few times. The J gene is TRBJ2-1, the V gene TRBV7-8; 9 bases match TRBD1. From germline, CDR1 is SGHVS and CDR2 FQNEAQ. V shed 5 bases, J shed 2 bases, and the junction held 1 base outside the gene matches. This CDR3 region has 14 residues. In DNA form, the CDR3 reads TGTGCCAGCAGCAACAGGGGGCCCTACAATGAGCAGTTCTTC. The encoded protein is CASSNRGPYNEQFF.